The sequence of this T cell receptor beta chain was determined in a study of CD8+ T cells in alopecia areata (dated 2018 in TCRdb). Background for the entire study: Treated patients were enrolled in an open-label pilot trial of oral tofacitinib, 5 to 10 mg twice daily, for moderate-to-severe alopecia areata. immunoSEQ multiplex PCR using 35 Vbeta forward primers and 13 Jbeta reverse primers was used to amplify TCRbeta CDR3 regions. Scalp clonality was compared across normal scalp (n=4), patchy alopecia areata scalp (n=8), and alopecia totalis/universalis scalp (n=8). Disease severity in treated patients was measured with the SALT score, which quantifies the percentage of affected scalp surface area. Biopsies were taken from tofacitinib-treated patients at baseline and at 4 and 24 weeks of treatment, and a later scalp biopsy was taken in several of the tofacitinib-treated patients. RNA was obtained with the PAXgene miRNA kit for fixed scalp, the miRNeasy kit for PBMCs, and the RNeasy kit for mouse skin. To study T cell clonal expansion in alopecia areata, the researchers applied high-throughput TCRbeta sequencing to both the C3H/HeJ mouse model and human patients. Scalp tissue and sorted CD4+ and CD8+ peripheral blood T cells from patchy and totalis/universalis alopecia areata patients and from healthy controls were covered by human TCRbeta sequencing. Patients stayed on tofacitinib for 6 to 18 months and then had 6 months of follow-up off drug so that delayed response and recurrence could be assessed.

There are a few counts of this clone. The clone's antigen remains unknown. Base qualities were left out, and no much larger clone turns up one base away. Clipping removes 5 bases from V and 0 bases from J, with 7 as the unmatched junction base count. From its cysteine to its phenylalanine, the CDR3 spans 15 amino acids. CDR3 DNA only is kept here, 45 bases in frame from base 1. The germline V gene yields SQVTM for CDR1 and ANQGSEA for CDR2. What the research found in general, with its limitations: Unlike mouse skin, which is dominated by gammadelta T cells, normal human skin has resident alphabeta T cells that are also sequenced, and this complicates analysis of the scalp TCR repertoire. Because the treated cohort was small and had just a single nonresponder, larger studies are needed to establish links between baseline CD8+ expansion and response. Lesional scalp, especially in alopecia totalis/universalis, showed higher clonality and more expanded CD8+ clones than normal scalp, suggesting antigenic drive. During tofacitinib treatment, many expanded lesional clones stuck around in both scalp and blood, and this persistence may partly explain why relapse happens after treatment is stopped. Compared with mice, TCR sequences shared between patients were less clear, possibly partly because of HLA diversity across the patient population. Tofacitinib significantly lowered scalp clonality and the number of expanded CD8+ clones among the top 100 scalp clones.

The time point tag for this specimen amounts to: less than five weeks on oral tofacitinib. Reading the label with the study, this specimen's treatment or condition is: oral pan-JAK inhibitor, 5-10 mg twice daily. From alopecia areata patients, peripheral blood was collected along with lesional scalp punch biopsies. PBMCs were isolated by density centrifugation and stained for CD3, CD4 and CD8, and CD4+ and CD8+ T cells were sorted on a FACSAria. The library was made by the immunoSEQ multiplex PCR assay. RNA was extracted from all samples and reverse transcribed into cDNA as template for TCR sequencing. First-strand cDNA was synthesized with SuperScript III using a 2:1 mix of oligo-dT and random hexamers. A synthetic immune receptor repertoire was used to gauge amplification bias, and whatever bias remained was removed computationally. The source study handled its data this way. Raw reads were preprocessed for error removal, and CDR3 was defined according to IMGT conventions as running from the conserved cysteine to phenylalanine. Clonality was computed by normalizing Shannon entropy by log2 of the number of productive unique TCRs and subtracting the result from 1. CD4 or CD8 identity of scalp clones was inferred by cross-referencing scalp TCRbeta sequences with sorted blood CD4 and CD8 repertoires. This immuneACCESS table, as held by TCRdb, lists in-frame sequences with V and J called but not all clones. Of the missing ones, under half trace to an unresolved V gene in checked studies; the others have no known cause. The V and J calls and clone size were taken over from that table, and D and trimming were inferred from the DNA. Within this sample are some 150,000 clones, with about 51% of them counted one time only. The ten largest clonotypes hold 15% to 20% of the sample.

This specimen consisted of CD8+ T cells sorted from blood, obtained at week 4, from a patient treated with tofacitinib. The chain was built from TRBV29-1 and TRBJ2-1, and 7 bases in between align with TRBD2. The TCR comes from a human donor with alopecia areata. The sequence in DNA is TGCAGCGTTTTCAGCGGGGCCATCTCCTACAATGAGCAGTTCTTC. Its amino acids are CSVFSGAISYNEQFF.